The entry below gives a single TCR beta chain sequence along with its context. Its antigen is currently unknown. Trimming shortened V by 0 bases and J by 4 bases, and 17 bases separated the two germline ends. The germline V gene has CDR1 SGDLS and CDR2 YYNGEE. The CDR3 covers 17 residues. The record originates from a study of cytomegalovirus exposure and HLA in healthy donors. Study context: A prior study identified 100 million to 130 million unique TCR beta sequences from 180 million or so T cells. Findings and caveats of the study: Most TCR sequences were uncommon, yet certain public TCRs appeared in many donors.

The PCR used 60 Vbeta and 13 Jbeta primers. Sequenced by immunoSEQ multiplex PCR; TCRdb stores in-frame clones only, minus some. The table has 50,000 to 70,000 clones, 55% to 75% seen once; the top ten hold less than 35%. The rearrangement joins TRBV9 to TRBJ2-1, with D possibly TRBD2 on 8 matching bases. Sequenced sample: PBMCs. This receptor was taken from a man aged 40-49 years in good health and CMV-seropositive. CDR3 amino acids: CASSVGQGGGGYNEQFF. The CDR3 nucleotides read TGTGCCAGCAGCGTAGGCCAAGGGGGCGGGGGGTACAATGAGCAGTTCTTC.